This T cell receptor (beta chain) was profiled in a study of T cells in Graves' hyperthyroidism and ophthalmopathy. Amplification targeted TCR beta CDR3 regions from RNA transcripts. The HTBI primer set served for first-round RT-PCR of the TCR CDR3. Using its own MiXCR run on the multiplex PCR reads, TCRdb lists one record per CDR3 protein. The sample contains 35,000 or so distinct CDR3 sequences, around 50% of which appear only once. Germline loops: CDR1 MNHEY, CDR2 SVGAGI. The CDR3 has 14 amino acids. V was cut by 4 bases and J by 7 bases, with 13 bases left in between. In its sample, this clonotype was seen many times. A much bigger clone sits one base away, suggesting this may be a read error. Because it lacks the conserved phenylalanine or tryptophan at the end, this CDR3 is likely a read error.

The TCR originated in a middle-aged man with Graves' ophthalmopathy. Sequenced material: blood. The rearrangement uses TRBV6-5 and TRBJ1-4; D is uncertain. The CDR3 DNA reads as TGTGCCAGCAGTTCCCCCGGGATGGGTGAAAAACTGTTTCTT. Translated, it gives CASSSPGMGEKLFL.